The 32 T cell receptor beta chains listed next were all sequenced from one sample in a study of fetal regulatory T cell absence and autoimmunity. Using immunoSEQ multiplex PCR, the repertoire was profiled, and TCRdb retains in-frame clones only, with some absent. Among around 100,000 clones, about two thirds were seen once, and the ten largest hold 1.5% to 2%. Specimen: pancreas tissue. Source of these receptors: a male donor with IPEX syndrome.

This clone came up once. The chain carries TRBV18 and TRBJ2-1, with 11 bases that match TRBD2. In germline, CDR1 is KGHSH, CDR2 LQKENI. Trimming at V came to 1 base and at J to 6 bases, leaving 2 bases not matched to a gene. The length of the CDR3 is 15 residues. CDR3 DNA: TGTGCCAGCTCACCACTAGCGGGGGGGCCCAATGAGCAGTTCTTC. Translated, it gives CASSPLAGGPNEQFF.

This clone was picked up a small number of times. The chain uses TRBV7-9 and TRBJ2-3, with D possibly TRBD2 on 5 matching bases. Germline CDR1 reads SEHNR; CDR2 reads FQNEAQ (reference sequence). V was trimmed by 5 bases and J by 1 base, leaving 10 bases between them. The CDR3 totals 14 residues. CDR3 sequence reads: CASSRAGGTDTQYF. CDR3 DNA: TGTGCCAGCAGCCGGGCGGGCGGCACAGATACGCAGTATTTT.

The chain employs TRBV6-1 and TRBJ2-2; D is possibly TRBD1 (5 bases). Germline V lookup: CDR1 MNHNS, CDR2 SASEGT. The V and J ends lost 10 bases and 4 bases respectively, with 19 bases between them. The CDR3 totals 15 residues. DNA of the CDR3: TGTGCCATCTTTGGGCTAGGGGTGGGCACCGGGGAGCTGTTTTTT. Its translation is CAIFGLGVGTGELFF.

This chain uses TRBV23-1 with TRBJ2-7; 9 bases match TRBD1. TRBV23-1 is treated as an ORF (open reading frame) with a function not yet certain. Trimming at V came to 1 base and at J to 5 bases, leaving 9 bases not matched to a gene. There are 16 residues in the CDR3. In nucleotides, the CDR3 is TGCGCCAGCAGTCAATTCTCCGGGACAGGGATCCACGAGCAGTACTTC. Its protein is CASSQFSGTGIHEQYF.

The chain has TRBV4-3 and TRBJ1-5; D is unresolved. CDR1 LGHNA and CDR2 YSLEER come from the germline V gene. Trimming pared 3 bases from V and 6 bases from J, leaving 12 bases between. The CDR3 length is 14 residues. CDR3 in amino acids: CASSQGREGQPQHF. The CDR3 DNA reads as TGCGCCAGCAGCCAGGGGAGGGAAGGTCAGCCCCAGCATTTT.

This chain joins TRBV2 and TRBJ2-3; 7 bases line up with TRBD2. The CDR3 is 15 residues long. Losses at the gene ends were 3 bases for V and 2 bases for J; bases not matched to a gene: 5. The germline V gene encodes CDR1 SNHLY and CDR2 FYNNEI. In DNA form, the CDR3 reads TGTGCCAGCAGTGATCCTAGCGGAGACACAGATACGCAGTATTTT. This gives the protein CASSDPSGDTDTQYF.

The chain carries TRBV19 and TRBJ2-5; D might be TRBD1 (6 bases). The CDR3 runs 12 residues. V was pared by 9 bases and J by 1 base, with 9 bases between. CDR1 and CDR2 (germline): LNHDA, SQIVND (reference sequence). The CDR3: CARKDSQETQYF. CDR3 nucleotides: TGTGCCAGAAAGGACAGCCAAGAGACCCAGTACTTC.

The V gene is TRBV7-6, the J gene TRBJ1-6; D is unresolved. Trimming took 5 bases from V and 4 from J, leaving 9 bases between them. The CDR3 consists of 14 residues. Germline V gene lookup returns CDR1 SGHVS and CDR2 FNYEAQ. The CDR3 DNA reads TGTGCCAGCAGCGGTGAGGGATATAATTCACCCCTCCACTTT. It is translated as CASSGEGYNSPLHF.

The chain combines TRBV6-6 with TRBJ1-4; no clear D. CDR3 size: 15 residues. Germline V gene lookup returns CDR1 MNHNY and CDR2 SVGAGI (reference sequence). V lost 5 bases, J lost 3 bases, and 13 bases lay in between. CDR3 sequence reads: CASSPRGIPNEKLFF. CDR3 bases: TGTGCCAGCAGTCCCCGAGGGATACCTAATGAAAAACTGTTTTTT.

The chain links TRBV27 to TRBJ1-2; 8 nucleotides match TRBD1. Germline-derived CDR1 and CDR2 are MNHEY and SMNVEV (reference sequence). V lost 2 bases, J lost 7 bases, and 6 bases stayed unmatched. The CDR3 sequence is 14 residues long. In DNA form, the CDR3 reads TGTGCCAGCAGTTTACACAGGGGGTATGCTGGCTACACCTTC. This sequence encodes CASSLHRGYAGYTF.

V and J are TRBV7-6 and TRBJ2-1, with 7 bases matching TRBD2. Germline lookup yields CDR1 SGHVS and CDR2 FNYEAQ. This CDR3 contains 15 residues. The junction had 12 bases not matched to a gene; V was cut back by 8 bases and J by 5 bases. The CDR3 nucleotides read TGTGCCAGCTCTTATAGGGCTAGCGGTAACAATGAGCAGTTCTTC. It codes for CASSYRASGNNEQFF.

This clone was observed a handful of times. The chain links TRBV4-1 to TRBJ2-5, with no clear D. Trimming shortened V by 0 bases and J by 5 bases, and 13 bases separated the two germline ends. Germline-derived CDR1 and CDR2 are MGHRA and YSYEKL. The CDR3 covers 15 residues. The CDR3: CASSQDTPGEETQYF. The CDR3 DNA follows: TGCGCCAGCAGCCAAGATACCCCAGGAGAGGAGACCCAGTACTTC.

J is TRBJ1-2 and V is TRBV11-3; maybe TRBD1 (5 bases). The V gene's germline CDR1 is SGHNT and CDR2 YENEEA. The germline V and J ends were trimmed by 5 bases and 9 bases, with 16 bases remaining between them. This CDR3 contains 13 residues. CDR3 loop: CASSAVKGRSYTF. DNA of the CDR3: TGTGCCAGCAGCGCTGTAAAGGGGAGGAGCTACACCTTC.

This chain uses TRBV28 with TRBJ1-5; D gene ambiguous. The CDR3 is made up of 12 amino acids. Germline V lookup: CDR1 MDHEN, CDR2 SYDVKM. The V end was cut by 5 bases, the J end by 3 bases, with 5 bases between. The CDR3: CASSIFNQPQHF. DNA for the CDR3: TGTGCCAGCAGTATCTTCAATCAGCCCCAGCATTTT.

The CDR3 loop is CASSVEQGSYNEQFF. The DNA of the CDR3 is TGTGCCAGCAGCGTAGAACAGGGGTCCTACAATGAGCAGTTCTTC. The chain employs TRBV9 and TRBJ2-1; 7 positions match TRBD1. V was clipped by 0 bases and J by 1 base; unmatched bases: 1. The CDR3 runs to 15 residues. CDR1 is SGDLS, CDR2 YYNGEE, per germline.

The rearrangement links TRBV5-6 to TRBJ2-7; weak D call: TRBD1 (6 bases). Germline assignment: CDR1 SGHDT and CDR2 YYEEEE. V was trimmed by 4 bases and J by 3 bases, leaving 20 bases between them. The CDR3 is 16 residues long. The CDR3 region is CASSLYWMEGGYEQYF. The CDR3 DNA follows: TGTGCCAGCAGCCTATATTGGATGGAAGGGGGCTACGAGCAGTACTTC.

This clone was observed a handful of times. This chain connects TRBV10-2 to TRBJ1-1; a weak D match, TRBD1 (6 bases). The CDR3 is 14 amino acids. Per germline, CDR1 WSHSY and CDR2 SAAADI. V was trimmed by 3 bases and J by 4 bases, leaving 12 bases between them. This chain's CDR3 is CASSEGGLGTEAFF. The CDR3 DNA reads as TGCGCCAGCAGTGAAGGGGGTTTGGGCACTGAAGCTTTCTTT.

V usage is TRBV11-2 and J usage is TRBJ1-3, with D uncertain. Germline V CDR1 and CDR2: SGHAT, FQNNGV. Trimming took off 4 bases at V and 0 bases at J, with 13 bases between the two ends. The CDR3 has 16 residues. The CDR3 spells CASSSSRAPSGNTIYF. The CDR3 DNA follows: TGTGCCAGCAGCTCATCGCGGGCCCCCTCTGGAAACACCATATATTTT.

V usage is TRBV4-1 and J usage is TRBJ2-3; the D gene could be TRBD1 or TRBD2 (6 bases each). CDR1 MGHRA and CDR2 YSYEKL come from the germline V gene. Trimming stripped 1 base from V and 0 bases from J, with 17 bases between. The CDR3 loop spans 18 amino acids. The CDR3 reads CASSQGLSGAASTDTQYF. The CDR3 coding sequence is TGCGCCAGCAGCCAAGGACTATCGGGGGCAGCTAGCACAGATACGCAGTATTTT.

CDR3 in DNA: TGTGCCAGCAGCGTAGAAATCCAAGAGACCCAGTACTTC. Its translation: CASSVEIQETQYF. This chain joins TRBV9 and TRBJ2-5; D unclear. V was trimmed by 0 bases and J by 1 base, leaving 4 bases between them. CDR1 SGDLS and CDR2 YYNGEE come from the germline V gene. This CDR3 is built from 13 residues.

The V gene is TRBV6-5, the J gene TRBJ1-2, with D possibly being TRBD1 (5 bases). The CDR3 sequence is 14 residues long. V was cut by 6 bases and J by 3 bases, with 14 bases left in between. Germline V gene lookup returns CDR1 MNHEY and CDR2 SVGAGI. As DNA, the CDR3 is TGTGCCAGCAGCCAAGGGGCTTGGGACTATGGCTACACCTTC. It specifies CASSQGAWDYGYTF.

The chain uses TRBV30 and TRBJ2-1; TRBD2 might be the D (6 bases). Germline loops: CDR1 GTSNPN, CDR2 SVGIG (reference sequence). This CDR3 is built from 14 residues. Trimming took 0 bases from V and 0 from J, leaving 6 bases between them. In nucleotides, the CDR3 is TGTGCCTGGAGTGTTAGCGGCTCCTACAATGAGCAGTTCTTC. Its protein product is CAWSVSGSYNEQFF.

In its sample, this clone was seen a few times. The chain links TRBV6-6 to TRBJ2-7, with TRBD2 as a possible D gene (5 bases). The germline V gene encodes CDR1 MNHNY and CDR2 SVGAGI (reference sequence). This CDR3 contains 15 residues. V gave up 0 bases and J gave up 0 bases, with 9 bases separating them. The CDR3 here is CASSYSNRGSYEQYF. DNA of the CDR3: TGTGCCAGCAGTTACTCGAACCGGGGCTCCTACGAGCAGTACTTC.

This rearrangement joins TRBV7-8 to TRBJ2-7, with 9 bases fitting TRBD2. V dropped 4 bases and J dropped 4; count of bases not matched to a gene: 5. The CDR3 contains 14 residues. CDR1 and CDR2 (germline): SGHVS, FQNEAQ. CDR3 in DNA: TGTGCCAGCAGCTGGCGGGGGGGAGGTTACGAGCAGTACTTC. Translation gives CASSWRGGGYEQYF.

This chain's CDR3 is CASSLDPDYNEQFF. Here the CDR3 DNA reads TGTGCCAGCAGCTTAGATCCGGACTACAATGAGCAGTTCTTC. The genes are TRBV11-3 and TRBJ2-1; D is uncertain. The CDR3 spans 14 residues. Germline V gene lookup returns CDR1 SGHNT and CDR2 YENEEA. The V end was cut by 0 bases, the J end by 3 bases, with 6 bases between.

This clone was detected once. This chain links TRBV5-1 with TRBJ1-2; D unresolved. Germline lookup yields CDR1 SGHRS and CDR2 YFSETQ. The CDR3 loop spans 14 amino acids. V lost 0 bases, J lost 2 bases, and 8 bases lay in between. The CDR3: CASSLEAANYGYTF. The CDR3 DNA sequence: TGCGCCAGCAGCTTGGAGGCAGCCAACTATGGCTACACCTTC.

The gene calls are TRBV19 and TRBJ2-3, with 9 bases fitting TRBD1. Unmatched junction bases numbered 16, after V lost 4 bases and J lost 2 bases. The CDR3 runs to 19 residues. The germline V gene encodes CDR1 LNHDA and CDR2 SQIVND (reference sequence). The CDR3 spells CASSTRGQGTLGHTDTQYF. Here the CDR3 DNA reads TGTGCCAGTAGTACTAGAGGACAGGGGACCTTGGGGCACACAGATACGCAGTATTTT. Supplemented by reference TRBV19 and TRBJ2-3, the full variable domain reads DGGITQSPKYLFRKEGQNVTLSCEQNLNHDAMYWYRQDPGQGLRLIYYSQIVNDFQKGDIAEGYSVSREKKESFPLTVTSAQKNPTAFYLCASSTRGQGTLGHTDTQYFGPGTRLTVL.

Notes on this clone: This same CDR3 is encoded by further DNA sequences in the sample. The chain joins TRBV13 to TRBJ2-2; D is unresolved. CDR1 is PRHDT, CDR2 FYEKMQ, per germline (reference sequence). The CDR3 runs 12 residues. Trimming took 2 bases from V and 2 from J, leaving 0 bases between them. The CDR3 loop is CASSLNTGELFF. The CDR3 DNA is TGTGCCAGCAGCTTAAACACCGGGGAGCTGTTTTTT.

This clone came up a few times. V is TRBV4-2 and J is TRBJ2-7, with TRBD2 matching 8 bases. The germline CDR1 and CDR2 sequences are LGHNA and YNFKEQ. This CDR3 contains 15 residues. The J segment lost 6 bases and the V segment lost 0 bases, leaving 7 bases of the junction unmatched. CDR3 region: CASSQDPGLEIEQYF. In DNA, the CDR3 is TGTGCCAGCAGCCAAGATCCGGGACTAGAAATCGAGCAGTACTTC.

This chain joins TRBV30 and TRBJ1-3, with D unclear. The CDR3 covers 12 residues. The ends were cut back, 0 bases at V and 4 bases at J, with 4 bases in the middle. Germline V gene data show CDR1 as GTSNPN and CDR2 as SVGIG (reference sequence). The CDR3 coding sequence is TGTGCCTGGAGTGTCCAGGGAAACACCATATATTTT. Protein product: CAWSVQGNTIYF.

This chain connects TRBV7-8 to TRBJ1-5; TRBD1 might be the D (6 bases). Looked up from germline, CDR1 is SGHVS and CDR2 is FQNEAQ. This CDR3 region has 12 residues. Deletions cut 10 bases from V and 7 bases from J, with 14 bases between. In nucleotides, the CDR3 is TGTGCCAACACACGGGGGCGCCAGCCCCAGCATTTT. As protein: CANTRGRQPQHF.

This chain connects TRBV27 to TRBJ2-5; weak D call: TRBD2 (7 bases). The germline CDR1 and CDR2 sequences are MNHEY and SMNVEV (reference sequence). Trimming pared 2 bases from V and 4 bases from J, leaving 14 bases between. The CDR3 is made up of 15 amino acids. As DNA, the CDR3 is TGTGCCAGCAGTTTAGGGGGGGGCTGGCGAGAGACCCAGTACTTC. Translating gives CASSLGGGWRETQYF.